A single sample is the source of the 27 T cell receptor beta chains below, sequenced in a study of beta chain features in type 1 diabetes. Study-wide findings and caveats: Moderately but significantly shorter TCRB CDR3s were found in Type 1 diabetes patients in all four CD4+ subsets.

What was sequenced were expressed TCRB transcripts, since all of the isolated RNA had been reverse transcribed. Assay: immunoSEQ multiplex PCR; the TCRdb copy retains only in-frame clones and omits some. This sample has about 160,000 clones; 6.5% to 9.5% occur once, and the top ten carry 0.94%. For these receptors, no antigen is known. The source material was central memory CD4+ T cells from blood. The receptors come from a woman in her thirties or forties with type 1 diabetes.

The table lists this clone with a few counts. The V call is TRBV7-2, the J call TRBJ2-5, with D unresolved. CDR3 size: 14 residues. The germline V and J ends were trimmed by 4 bases and 5 bases, with 14 bases remaining between them. Germline CDR1 reads SGHTA; CDR2 reads FQGNSA. In DNA, the CDR3 is TGTGCCAGCAGCTACCAATCAGGATGGGAGACCCAGTACTTC. Protein: CASSYQSGWETQYF.

This chain uses TRBV14 with TRBJ1-4; no firm D call. Germline values: CDR1 SGHDN, CDR2 FVKESK. The CDR3 sequence is 12 residues long. With 5 bases removed from V and 5 bases from J, the gap between germline ends came to 6 bases. The CDR3 bases are TGTGCCAGCAGCTTATTCAATGAAAAACTGTTTTTT. Its translation: CASSLFNEKLFF.

The table lists this clone with a few counts. The chain has TRBV5-4 and TRBJ1-6; D is unresolved. The ends were cut back, 3 bases at V and 4 bases at J, with 5 bases in the middle. This CDR3 has 13 residues. Looked up from germline, CDR1 is SGHNT and CDR2 is YYREEE (reference sequence). This CDR3 reads CASSWTYNSPLHF. The DNA of the CDR3 is TGTGCCAGCAGCTGGACTTATAATTCACCCCTCCACTTT.

This clone was detected only a few times. The rearrangement links TRBV29-1 to TRBJ2-1; D uncertain. The CDR3 length is 13 residues. The V gene's germline CDR1 is SQVTM and CDR2 ANQGSEA. V dropped 4 bases and J dropped 6 bases, with 13 bases sitting between them. This CDR3 is CSVGPTGSNEQFF. CDR3 in DNA: TGCAGCGTTGGTCCCACGGGTAGCAATGAGCAGTTCTTC.

V and J are TRBV6-6 and TRBJ2-5, with 7 nucleotides matching TRBD1. Trimming at V came to 6 bases and at J to 2 bases, leaving 0 bases not matched to a gene. Per germline, CDR1 MNHNY and CDR2 SVGAGI (reference sequence). The CDR3 totals 12 residues. The CDR3: CASRQGQETQYF. The CDR3 DNA follows: TGTGCCAGCAGACAGGGGCAAGAGACCCAGTACTTC.

This clone was seen a handful of times. The CDR3 reads CAWSNRGETQYF. CDR3 DNA sequence: TGTGCCTGGAGTAACAGGGGCGAGACCCAGTACTTC. The chain combines TRBV30 with TRBJ2-5; the match to TRBD1 covers 7 bases. The CDR3 sequence is 12 residues long. With V trimmed by 2 bases and J by 5 bases, 2 bases remained unmatched. The germline gives CDR1 GTSNPN, CDR2 SVGIG (reference sequence).

This sequence joins TRBV19 and TRBJ2-3; 7 nucleotides match TRBD2. V lost 6 bases and J lost 1; bases outside the gene matches: 16. The germline CDR1 and CDR2 sequences are LNHDA and SQIVND (reference sequence). This CDR3 has 18 residues. CDR3 region: CASRRGGGALTGTDTQYF. DNA of the CDR3: TGTGCCAGTAGACGAGGCGGGGGTGCCTTAACGGGCACAGATACGCAGTATTTT.

This clone was counted only a few times. The rearrangement joins TRBV29-1 to TRBJ2-5; TRBD2 matches at 7 bases. V gave up 3 bases and J gave up 4 bases; unmatched junction bases: 11. The CDR3 totals 15 residues. CDR1 is SQVTM, CDR2 ANQGSEA, per germline. CDR3 DNA sequence: TGCAGCGTTGAGGGGGGGGAGGGCTTCTTAGAGACCCAGTACTTC. As protein: CSVEGGEGFLETQYF.

This chain connects TRBV5-1 to TRBJ1-1, with D hard to call. The CDR3 covers 14 residues. Between the trimmed V and J ends, which lost 4 bases and 1 base, there was a span of 11 bases. CDR1 is SGHRS, CDR2 YFSETQ, per germline. CDR3 nucleotide sequence: TGCGCCAGCAGCGGAGACTTGGGGAACACTGAAGCTTTCTTT. This sequence encodes CASSGDLGNTEAFF.

In its sample, this clone was seen a few times. The chain couples TRBV14 to TRBJ2-7; 9 bases agree with TRBD1. V dropped 3 bases and J dropped 3; count of bases not matched to a gene: 9. CDR3 length: 16 amino acids. Germline lookup yields CDR1 SGHDN and CDR2 FVKESK. DNA of the CDR3: TGTGCCAGCAGCCACGGGCCCGGGACAGGGATCTACGAGCAGTACTTC. This gives the protein CASSHGPGTGIYEQYF.

This clone came up a few times. The rearrangement joins TRBV6-5 to TRBJ1-2, with 11 bases aligning to TRBD1. The CDR3 has 12 amino acids. The germline V gene has CDR1 MNHEY and CDR2 SVGAGI. V lost 8 bases, J lost 8 bases, and 4 bases stayed unmatched. CDR3 in DNA: TGTGCCAGCTGGGGACAGGGGGACGGCTACACCTTC. It codes for CASWGQGDGYTF.

This clone was observed a handful of times. The chain carries TRBV7-3 and TRBJ2-2, with D possibly TRBD1 on 6 matching bases. The CDR3 runs 16 residues. The germline V and J ends were trimmed by 0 bases and 6 bases, with 14 bases remaining between them. Germline-derived CDR1 and CDR2 are SGHTA and FQGTGA. In DNA, the CDR3 is TGTGCCAGCAGCTTAACCCGGGACACCGACTCCGGGGAGCTGTTTTTT. This encodes CASSLTRDTDSGELFF.

This chain uses TRBV29-1 with TRBJ2-1, with 9 bases that match TRBD1. Per the germline V gene, CDR1 is SQVTM and CDR2 is ANQGSEA. After removal of 6 bases from V and 0 bases from J, the junction contained 9 bases not matched to a gene. The CDR3 contains 16 residues. CDR3 region: CSVHGTGIFSYNEQFF. In DNA form, the CDR3 reads TGCAGCGTACACGGGACAGGGATTTTCTCCTACAATGAGCAGTTCTTC.

This clone showed up just a few times. The J gene is TRBJ2-7, the V gene TRBV28; D is perhaps TRBD2 (6 bases). The CDR3 covers 15 residues. Trimming took 5 bases from V and 1 from J, leaving 15 bases between them. Germline V gene data show CDR1 as MDHEN and CDR2 as SYDVKM. CDR3 region: CASSRRGRPSYEQYF. CDR3 sequence (DNA): TGTGCCAGCAGTAGGCGTGGGAGGCCGTCCTACGAGCAGTACTTC.

This clone showed up just a few times. The chain employs TRBV11-2 and TRBJ2-5; 11 nucleotides align to TRBD2. Germline V gene data show CDR1 as SGHAT and CDR2 as FQNNGV. The CDR3 runs to 15 residues. The V segment lost 5 bases and the J segment 5 bases; nucleotides outside the gene matches: 7. The CDR3 nucleotides are TGTGCCAGCAGCCCACTAGCGGGGGAGCAGGAGACCCAGTACTTC. It specifies CASSPLAGEQETQYF.

The rearrangement joins TRBV7-9 to TRBJ2-7; D gene ambiguous. Between the trimmed V and J ends, which lost 5 bases and 0 bases, there was a span of 8 bases. Germline V gene data show CDR1 as SEHNR and CDR2 as FQNEAQ (reference sequence). The CDR3 loop spans 13 amino acids. CDR3 in DNA: TGTGCCAGCAGCCCATCTATCTCCTACGAGCAGTACTTC. The encoded protein is CASSPSISYEQYF.

This chain joins TRBV27 and TRBJ2-3, with 9 bases lining up with TRBD1. Germline V gene sequence: CDR1 MNHEY, CDR2 SMNVEV (reference sequence). The CDR3 is 16 residues long. Trimming at V came to 9 bases and at J to 2 bases, leaving 12 bases not matched to a gene. In nucleotides, the CDR3 is TGTGCCAGTCAGTCCTCTTACAGGGGGCACACAGATACGCAGTATTTT. Amino acid sequence: CASQSSYRGHTDTQYF.

This clone was detected only a few times. The chain carries TRBV18 and TRBJ1-1; no reliable D call. Trimming stripped 6 bases from V and 8 bases from J, with 10 bases between. This CDR3 region has 11 residues. Per germline, CDR1 KGHSH and CDR2 LQKENI. Here the CDR3 reads CASSLAREAFF. For the CDR3, the DNA is TGTGCCAGCTCCCTCGCCCGGGAAGCTTTCTTT. The whole variable domain, remainder taken from reference TRBV18 and TRBJ1-1, is NAGVMQNPRHLVRRRGQEARLRCSPMKGHSHVYWYRQLPEEGLKFMVYLQKENIIDESGMPKERFSAEFPKEGPSILRIQQVVRGDSAAYFCASSLAREAFFGQGTRLTVV.

This clone has just a few counts. The chain is built from TRBV5-4 and TRBJ2-1; 9 positions agree with TRBD2. Losses at the gene ends were 0 bases for V and 5 bases for J; bases not matched to a gene: 6. The CDR3 loop spans 16 amino acids. CDR1 is SGHNT, CDR2 YYREEE, per germline (reference sequence). Here the CDR3 DNA reads TGTGCCAGCAGCTTGGCCGGAGTAGCGGGAGACAATGAGCAGTTCTTC. Protein sequence: CASSLAGVAGDNEQFF. The full variable domain, completed using reference TRBV5-4 and TRBJ2-1, is ETGVTQSPTHLIKTRGQQVTLRCSSQSGHNTVSWYQQALGQGPQFIFQYYREEENGRGNFPPRFSGLQFPNYSSELNVNALELDDSALYLCASSLAGVAGDNEQFFGPGTRLTVL.

This clone has more than one count but fewer than ten. The chain couples TRBV28 to TRBJ2-7, with 7 bases that match TRBD1. The CDR3 is 15 amino acids. The germline CDR1 and CDR2 sequences are MDHEN and SYDVKM. V lost 3 bases to trimming and J lost 0 bases; unmatched junction nucleotides: 5. The CDR3 nucleotides read TGTGCCAGCAGTTTCCCAGGGGGAAGCTCCTACGAGCAGTACTTC. Protein product: CASSFPGGSSYEQYF.

The chain links TRBV5-1 to TRBJ2-3; 7 nucleotides match TRBD2. Germline V CDR1 and CDR2: SGHRS, YFSETQ. Trimming took 4 bases from V and 6 from J; bases not matched to a gene: 11. The CDR3 has 15 residues. The CDR3 nucleotides are TGCGCCAGCAGCACTTCGGGAGGTTCATTCGATACGCAGTATTTT. It specifies CASSTSGGSFDTQYF.

This clone was seen a few times. The chain carries TRBV7-2 and TRBJ2-4; tentative D call: TRBD1 (6 bases). The CDR3 has 16 amino acids. Trimming shortened V by 1 base and J by 3 bases, and 13 bases separated the two germline ends. Germline CDR1 reads SGHTA; CDR2 reads FQGNSA. CDR3 DNA sequence: TGTGCCAGCAGCTTAGACAGGGTAGTGGGCAAAAACATTCAGTACTTC. Translated: CASSLDRVVGKNIQYF.

This chain joins TRBV28 and TRBJ2-7; no clear D gene. Trimming left V 5 bases short and J 5 bases short, with 10 bases between. Germline CDR1 and CDR2: MDHEN and SYDVKM. The CDR3 is 12 amino acids. The CDR3 spells CASSTTHDEQYF. CDR3 DNA: TGTGCCAGCAGTACGACTCACGACGAGCAGTACTTC.

Regarding this clone: This may arise from a read error, as a much more abundant clone is one base away. The chain is built from TRBV5-4 and TRBJ1-1; 8 positions match TRBD1. The CDR3 consists of 14 residues. Germline CDR1 reads SGHNT; CDR2 reads YYREEE (reference sequence). V lost 4 bases and J lost 1; bases outside the gene matches: 3. CDR3 nucleotides: TGTGCCAGCAGCCCCGACAGGGGGAACACTGAAGCTTTCTTT. This gives the protein CASSPDRGNTEAFF.

This rearrangement joins TRBV11-2 to TRBJ2-5; D remains unclear. Germline V CDR1 and CDR2: SGHAT, FQNNGV. Trimming stripped 3 bases from V and 5 bases from J, with 10 bases between. The CDR3 extends over 13 amino acids. CDR3 coding DNA: TGTGCCAGCAGCTTCCTTTCTCGGGAGACCCAGTACTTC. Translating gives CASSFLSRETQYF.

In this sample, this clone turned up a few times. This sequence joins TRBV5-6 and TRBJ1-1; D gene ambiguous. The CDR3 has 13 residues. Germline values: CDR1 SGHDT, CDR2 YYEEEE. V gave up 4 bases and J gave up 5 bases, with 12 bases separating them. In DNA, the CDR3 is TGTGCCAGCAGCCGCAAGACGGGGACTGAAGCTTTCTTT. Amino acid sequence: CASSRKTGTEAFF.

V usage is TRBV7-8 and J usage is TRBJ2-7, with TRBD1 matching 8 bases. V lost 3 bases to trimming and J lost 2 bases; unmatched junction nucleotides: 3. The CDR3 sequence is 14 residues long. Germline-derived CDR1 and CDR2 are SGHVS and FQNEAQ. Here the CDR3 DNA reads TGTGCCAGCAGCTTGGCGACAGGGGCCTACGAGCAGTACTTC. Protein product: CASSLATGAYEQYF. The whole variable domain, filled in from reference TRBV7-8 and TRBJ2-7, reads GAGVSQSPRYKVAKRGQDVALRCDPISGHVSLFWYQQALGQGPEFLTYFQNEAQLDKSGLPSDRFFAERPEGSVSTLKIQRTQQEDSAVYLCASSLATGAYEQYFGPGTRLTVT.